Each of the 5 T cell receptor beta chains below was sequenced from the same sample in a study of blood T cell repertoires in COVID-19. Data came from immunoSEQ multiplex PCR; TCRdb stores just in-frame clones and leaves some out. The data show over 300,000 clones, around 87% seen once. Sequenced input: peripheral blood. The receptor source for this set is a man between 18 and 29 years old with active or convalescent COVID-19.

The J gene is TRBJ2-3, the V gene TRBV28, with 7 positions matching TRBD2. The CDR3 is made up of 15 amino acids. V lost 7 bases to trimming and J lost 1 base; unmatched junction nucleotides: 8. Germline lookup yields CDR1 MDHEN and CDR2 SYDVKM. DNA of the CDR3: TGTGCCAGCAATCGGGGGGATGTGGGCACAGATACGCAGTATTTT. It specifies CASNRGDVGTDTQYF.

The rearrangement joins TRBV24-1 to TRBJ2-1; 9 bases are a match to TRBD1. The CDR3 runs 16 residues. Germline lookup yields CDR1 KGHDR and CDR2 SFDVKD. The junction had 7 bases not matched to a gene; V was cut back by 1 base and J by 7 bases. The CDR3: CATSDFSGTGLNEQFF. CDR3 coding DNA: TGTGCCACCAGTGATTTTTCCGGGACAGGGTTGAATGAGCAGTTCTTC.

This chain connects TRBV6-2 or TRBV6-3 to TRBJ1-5, with 11 bases matching TRBD1. CDR1 is MNHEY and CDR2 is SVGEGT in the germline V gene. With 5 bases clipped from V and 5 bases from J, the junction kept 11 bases outside the gene matches. The CDR3 extends over 17 amino acids. The CDR3, as DNA: TGTGCCAGCAGTGGCGACCCGGGACAGGGGGTTTATCAGCCCCAGCATTTT. This translates into CASSGDPGQGVYQPQHF.

This rearrangement joins TRBV18 to TRBJ1-2, with D maybe TRBD1 (6 bases). With 2 bases removed from V and 7 bases from J, the gap between germline ends came to 8 bases. The CDR3 runs 12 residues. CDR1 KGHSH and CDR2 LQKENI come from the germline V gene. In DNA form, the CDR3 reads TGTGCCAGCTCACCAAGGGGGTTTGGCTACACCTTC. Translation gives CASSPRGFGYTF.

V gene TRBV4-3 combines with J gene TRBJ2-2; 10 bases match TRBD2. The germline V gene encodes CDR1 LGHNA and CDR2 YSLEER. This CDR3 is 16 amino acids long. Losses at the gene ends were 3 bases for V and 1 base for J; bases not matched to a gene: 2. In nucleotides, the CDR3 is TGCGCCAGCAGCCAGATAGCGGGAGGGAACACCGGGGAGCTGTTTTTT. This sequence encodes CASSQIAGGNTGELFF.